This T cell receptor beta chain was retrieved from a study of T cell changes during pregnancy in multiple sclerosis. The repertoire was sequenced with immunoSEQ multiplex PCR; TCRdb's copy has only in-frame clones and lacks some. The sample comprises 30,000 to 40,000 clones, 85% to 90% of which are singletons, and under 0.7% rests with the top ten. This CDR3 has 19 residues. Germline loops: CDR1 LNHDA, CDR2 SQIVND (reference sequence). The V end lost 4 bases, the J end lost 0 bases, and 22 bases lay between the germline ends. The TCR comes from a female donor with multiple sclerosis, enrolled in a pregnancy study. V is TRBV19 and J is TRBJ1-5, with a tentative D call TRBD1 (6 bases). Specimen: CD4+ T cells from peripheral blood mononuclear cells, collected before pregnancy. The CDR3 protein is CASSNLGGTGVYSNQPQHF. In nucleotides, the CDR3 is TGTGCCAGTAGTAACCTAGGGGGAACTGGGGTATATAGCAATCAGCCCCAGCATTTT.